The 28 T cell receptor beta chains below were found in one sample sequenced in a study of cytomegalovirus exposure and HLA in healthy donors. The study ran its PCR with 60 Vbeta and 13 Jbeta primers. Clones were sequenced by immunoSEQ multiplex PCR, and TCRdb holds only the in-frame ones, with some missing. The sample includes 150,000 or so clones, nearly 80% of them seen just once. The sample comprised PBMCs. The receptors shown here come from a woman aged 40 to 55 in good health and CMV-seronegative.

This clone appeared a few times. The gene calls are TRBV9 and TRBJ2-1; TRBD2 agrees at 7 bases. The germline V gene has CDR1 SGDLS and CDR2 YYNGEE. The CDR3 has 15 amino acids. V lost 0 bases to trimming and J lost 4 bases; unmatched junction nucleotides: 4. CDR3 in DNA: TGTGCCAGCAGCGTAGTTGGACTAGGTTACAATGAGCAGTTCTTC. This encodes CASSVVGLGYNEQFF.

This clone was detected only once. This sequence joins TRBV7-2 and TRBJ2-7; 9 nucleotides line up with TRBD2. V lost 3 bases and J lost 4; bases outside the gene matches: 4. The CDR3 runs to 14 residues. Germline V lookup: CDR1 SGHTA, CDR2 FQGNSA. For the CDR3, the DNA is TGTGCCAGCAGCTTGCAGCGGGGGGCATACGAGCAGTACTTC. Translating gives CASSLQRGAYEQYF.

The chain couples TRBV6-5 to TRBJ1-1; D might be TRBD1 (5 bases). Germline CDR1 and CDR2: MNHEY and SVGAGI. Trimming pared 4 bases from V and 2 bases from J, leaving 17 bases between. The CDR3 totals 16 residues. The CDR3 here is CASSSRSSGYNTEAFF. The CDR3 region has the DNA TGTGCCAGCAGTTCCCGTTCATCAGGGTATAACACTGAAGCTTTCTTT.

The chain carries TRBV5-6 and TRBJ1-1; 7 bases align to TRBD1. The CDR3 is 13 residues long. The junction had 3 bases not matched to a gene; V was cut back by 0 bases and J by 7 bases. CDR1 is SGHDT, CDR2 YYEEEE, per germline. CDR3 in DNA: TGTGCCAGCAGCTTGGCACCAGGGGGTGAAGCTTTCTTT. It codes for CASSLAPGGEAFF.

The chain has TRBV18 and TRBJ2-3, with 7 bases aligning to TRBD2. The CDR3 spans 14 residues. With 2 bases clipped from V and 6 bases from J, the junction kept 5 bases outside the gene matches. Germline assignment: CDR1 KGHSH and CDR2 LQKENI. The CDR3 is CASSPNSGGDTQYF. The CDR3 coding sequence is TGTGCCAGCTCACCAAATTCGGGGGGTGATACGCAGTATTTT. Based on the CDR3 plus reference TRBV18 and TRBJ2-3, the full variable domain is NAGVMQNPRHLVRRRGQEARLRCSPMKGHSHVYWYRQLPEEGLKFMVYLQKENIIDESGMPKERFSAEFPKEGPSILRIQQVVRGDSAAYFCASSPNSGGDTQYFGPGTRLTVL.

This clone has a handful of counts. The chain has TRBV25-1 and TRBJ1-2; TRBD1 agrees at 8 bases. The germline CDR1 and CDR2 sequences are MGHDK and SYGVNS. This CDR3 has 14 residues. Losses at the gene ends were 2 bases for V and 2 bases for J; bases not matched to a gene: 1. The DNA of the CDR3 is TGTGCCAGCAGTGAACGGACAGGGAACTATGGCTACACCTTC. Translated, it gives CASSERTGNYGYTF.

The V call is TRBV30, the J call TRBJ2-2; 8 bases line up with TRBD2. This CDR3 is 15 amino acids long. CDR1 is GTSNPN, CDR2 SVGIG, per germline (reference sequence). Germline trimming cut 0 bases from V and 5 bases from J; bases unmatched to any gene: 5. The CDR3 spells CAWSVLSGGTGELFF. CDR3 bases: TGTGCCTGGAGTGTACTCAGCGGGGGTACCGGGGAGCTGTTTTTT.

CDR3 sequence reads: CATSRDRGNTGELFF. In nucleotides, the CDR3 is TGTGCCACCAGCAGAGACAGGGGAAACACCGGGGAGCTGTTTTTT. The chain couples TRBV15 to TRBJ2-2; D possibly corresponds to TRBD1 (6 bases). The CDR3 has 15 residues. The germline CDR1 and CDR2 sequences are LNHNV and YYDKDF (reference sequence). Between the trimmed V and J ends, which lost 0 bases and 2 bases, there was a span of 7 bases. Full variable domain (remainder filled in from reference TRBV15 and TRBJ2-2): DAMVIQNPRYQVTQFGKPVTLSCSQTLNHNVMYWYQQKSSQAPKLLFHYYDKDFNNEADTPDNFQSRRPNTSFCFLDIRSPGLGDTAMYLCATSRDRGNTGELFFGEGSRLTVL.

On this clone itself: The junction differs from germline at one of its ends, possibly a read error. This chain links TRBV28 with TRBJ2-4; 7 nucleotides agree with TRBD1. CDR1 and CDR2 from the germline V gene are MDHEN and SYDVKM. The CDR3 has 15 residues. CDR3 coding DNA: TGTGCCAGCAGTTTTTTGGACAGGATAAAAAACAGTCAGTACTTC. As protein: CASSFLDRIKNSQYF.

The CDR3 sequence: CASSTLEDSNQPQHF. CDR3 sequence (DNA): TGTGCCAGCAGCACACTAGAGGATAGCAATCAGCCCCAGCATTTT. The chain carries TRBV7-2 and TRBJ1-5; D unclear. There are 15 residues in the CDR3. Germline values: CDR1 SGHTA, CDR2 FQGNSA. Trimming removed 5 bases from V and 0 bases from J, with 11 bases in between.

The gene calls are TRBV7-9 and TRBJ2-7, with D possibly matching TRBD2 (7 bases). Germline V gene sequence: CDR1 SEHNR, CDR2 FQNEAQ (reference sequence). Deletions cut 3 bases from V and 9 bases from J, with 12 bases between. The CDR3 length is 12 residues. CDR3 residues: CASSFPRGPQYF. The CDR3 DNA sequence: TGTGCCAGCAGCTTCCCGCGGGGGCCGCAGTACTTC.

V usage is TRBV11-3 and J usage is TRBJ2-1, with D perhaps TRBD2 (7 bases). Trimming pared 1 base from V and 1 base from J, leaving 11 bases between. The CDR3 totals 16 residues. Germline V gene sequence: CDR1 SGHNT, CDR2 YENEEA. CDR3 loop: CASSLAGGPSYNEQFF. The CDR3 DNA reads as TGTGCCAGCAGCTTAGCGGGGGGCCCTTCCTACAATGAGCAGTTCTTC.

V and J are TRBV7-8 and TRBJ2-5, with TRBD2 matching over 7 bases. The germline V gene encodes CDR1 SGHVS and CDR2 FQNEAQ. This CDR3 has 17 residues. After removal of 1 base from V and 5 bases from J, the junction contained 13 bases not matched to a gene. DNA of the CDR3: TGTGCCAGCAGCTTAGACGTGATGGTTACTAGCGTTGAGACCCAGTACTTC. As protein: CASSLDVMVTSVETQYF.

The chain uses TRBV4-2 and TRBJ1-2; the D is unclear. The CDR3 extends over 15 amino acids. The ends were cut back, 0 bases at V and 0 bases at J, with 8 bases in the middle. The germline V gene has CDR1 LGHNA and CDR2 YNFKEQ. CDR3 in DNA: TGTGCCAGCAGCCAAGATGGGCCCGCTAACTATGGCTACACCTTC. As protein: CASSQDGPANYGYTF.

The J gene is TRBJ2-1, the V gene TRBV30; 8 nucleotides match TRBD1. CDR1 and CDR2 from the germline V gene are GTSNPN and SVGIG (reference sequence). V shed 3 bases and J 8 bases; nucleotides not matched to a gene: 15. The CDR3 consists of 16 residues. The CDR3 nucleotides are TGTGCCTGGAGCGTTTGGGACAGGCAACCTCCCCATGAGCAGTTCTTC. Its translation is CAWSVWDRQPPHEQFF.

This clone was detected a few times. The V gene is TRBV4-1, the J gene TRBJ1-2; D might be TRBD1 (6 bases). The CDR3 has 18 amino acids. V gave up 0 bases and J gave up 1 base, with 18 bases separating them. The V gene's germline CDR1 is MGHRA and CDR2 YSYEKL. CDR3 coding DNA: TGCGCCAGCAGCCAAGAAGTCCGGGGGGCCTATATTAACTATGGCTACACCTTC. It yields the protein CASSQEVRGAYINYGYTF.

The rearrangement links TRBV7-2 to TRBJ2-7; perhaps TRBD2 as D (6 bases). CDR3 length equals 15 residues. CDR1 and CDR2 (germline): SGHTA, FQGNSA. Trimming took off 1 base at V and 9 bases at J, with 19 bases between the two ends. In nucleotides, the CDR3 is TGTGCCAGCAGCTTAGATACCGCGCGGGATGGGGGGCAGTACTTC. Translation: CASSLDTARDGGQYF.

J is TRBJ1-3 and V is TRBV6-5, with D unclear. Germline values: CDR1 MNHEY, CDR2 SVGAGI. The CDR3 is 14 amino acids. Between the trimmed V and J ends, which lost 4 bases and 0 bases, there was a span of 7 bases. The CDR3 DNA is TGTGCCAGCAGTTGGGCAGTCTCTGGAAACACCATATATTTT. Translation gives CASSWAVSGNTIYF.

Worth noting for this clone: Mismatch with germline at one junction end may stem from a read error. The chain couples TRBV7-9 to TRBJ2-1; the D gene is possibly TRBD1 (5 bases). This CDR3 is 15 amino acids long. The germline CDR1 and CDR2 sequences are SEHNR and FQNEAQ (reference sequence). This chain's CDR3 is CSSSTRVVPRNEQFF. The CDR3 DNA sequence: TGTTCCAGCAGCACCAGGGTTGTGCCCCGAAATGAGCAGTTCTTC.

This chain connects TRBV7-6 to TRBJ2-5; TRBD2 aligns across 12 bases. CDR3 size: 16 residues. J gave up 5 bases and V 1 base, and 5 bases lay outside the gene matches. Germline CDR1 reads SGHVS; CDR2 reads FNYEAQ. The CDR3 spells CASSLVLAGGRETQYF. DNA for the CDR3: TGTGCCAGCAGCTTAGTCCTAGCGGGAGGGAGGGAGACCCAGTACTTC.

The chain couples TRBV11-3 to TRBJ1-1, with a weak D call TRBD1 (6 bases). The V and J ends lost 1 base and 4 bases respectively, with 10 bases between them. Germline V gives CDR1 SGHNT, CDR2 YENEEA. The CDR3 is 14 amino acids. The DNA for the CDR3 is TGTGCCAGCAGCTTAGCAGGGGTAGGCACTGAAGCTTTCTTT. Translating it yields CASSLAGVGTEAFF.

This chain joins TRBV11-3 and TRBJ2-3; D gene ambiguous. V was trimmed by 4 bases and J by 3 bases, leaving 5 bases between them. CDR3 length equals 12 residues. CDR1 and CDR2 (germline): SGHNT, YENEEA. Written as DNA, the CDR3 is TGTGCCAGCAGCTCCCAGACAGATACGCAGTATTTT. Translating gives CASSSQTDTQYF.

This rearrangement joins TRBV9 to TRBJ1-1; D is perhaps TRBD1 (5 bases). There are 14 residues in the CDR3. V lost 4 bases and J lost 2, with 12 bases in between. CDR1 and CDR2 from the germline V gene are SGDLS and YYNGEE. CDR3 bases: TGTGCCAGCAGCCAACAGGTCCCTAACACTGAAGCTTTCTTT. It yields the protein CASSQQVPNTEAFF.

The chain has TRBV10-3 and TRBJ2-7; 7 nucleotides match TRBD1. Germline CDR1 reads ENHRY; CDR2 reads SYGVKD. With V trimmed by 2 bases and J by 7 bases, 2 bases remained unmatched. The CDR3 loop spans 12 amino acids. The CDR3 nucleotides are TGTGCCATCAGTGAGGGGACAGCGGAGCAGTACTTC. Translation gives CAISEGTAEQYF.

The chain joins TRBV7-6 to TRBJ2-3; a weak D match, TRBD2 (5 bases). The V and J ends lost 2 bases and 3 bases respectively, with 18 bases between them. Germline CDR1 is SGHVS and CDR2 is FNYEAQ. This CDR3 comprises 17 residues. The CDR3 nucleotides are TGTGCCAGCAGCTTAACTGGAGGTTCCGGAGAGACAGATACGCAGTATTTT. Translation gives CASSLTGGSGETDTQYF. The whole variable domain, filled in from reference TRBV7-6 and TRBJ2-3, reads GAGVSQSPRYKVTKRGQDVALRCDPISGHVSLYWYRQALGQGPEFLTYFNYEAQQDKSGLPNDRFSAERPEGSISTLTIQRTEQRDSAMYRCASSLTGGSGETDTQYFGPGTRLTVL.

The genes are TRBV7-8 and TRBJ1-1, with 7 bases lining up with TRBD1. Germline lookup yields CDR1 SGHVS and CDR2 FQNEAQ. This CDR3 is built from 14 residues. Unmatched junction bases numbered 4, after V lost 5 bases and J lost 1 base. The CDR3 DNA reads TGTGCCAGCAGCGTGCGACAGGGGAACACTGAAGCTTTCTTT. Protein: CASSVRQGNTEAFF.

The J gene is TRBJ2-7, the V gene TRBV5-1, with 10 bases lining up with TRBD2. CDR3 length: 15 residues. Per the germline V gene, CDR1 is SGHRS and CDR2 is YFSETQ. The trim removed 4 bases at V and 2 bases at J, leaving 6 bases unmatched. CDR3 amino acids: CASSGESGGAYEQYF. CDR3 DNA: TGCGCCAGCAGCGGGGAAAGCGGGGGGGCCTACGAGCAGTACTTC.

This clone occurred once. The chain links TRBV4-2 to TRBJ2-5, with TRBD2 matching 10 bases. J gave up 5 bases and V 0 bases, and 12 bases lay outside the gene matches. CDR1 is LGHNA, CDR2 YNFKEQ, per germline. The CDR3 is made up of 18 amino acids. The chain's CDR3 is CASSQDRERLAGVETQYF. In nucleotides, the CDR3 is TGTGCCAGCAGCCAAGATCGAGAGAGGCTAGCGGGAGTGGAGACCCAGTACTTC.